The 20 T cell receptor beta chains in this list originate from one sample, sequenced in a study of T cells in Graves' hyperthyroidism and ophthalmopathy. TCR beta CDR3 sequences were amplified from RNA transcripts. The HTBI primer set served for first-round RT-PCR of the TCR CDR3. TCRdb used MiXCR to reprocess the multiplex PCR reads, holding one entry per CDR3 protein. The sample contains hundreds of thousands of distinct CDR3 sequences, 15% to 20% of which appear only once. The specimen sequenced was blood. These receptors were taken from a man between 40 and 49 years old with Graves' ophthalmopathy.

The chain is built from TRBV7-9 and TRBJ2-7; D is perhaps TRBD2 (6 bases). The germline V and J ends were trimmed by 5 bases and 5 bases, with 16 bases remaining between them. The CDR3 consists of 14 residues. The germline V gene has CDR1 SEHNR and CDR2 FQNEAQ (reference sequence). The CDR3 reads CASSLVWGDHEQYF. The CDR3 DNA reads as TGTGCCAGCAGCCTGGTATGGGGGGACCACGAGCAGTACTTC. Full variable domain (outside the CDR3, taken from reference TRBV7-9 and TRBJ2-7): DTGVSQNPRHKITKRGQNVTFRCDPISEHNRLYWYRQTLGQGPEFLTYFQNEAQLEKSRLLSDRFSAERPKGSFSTLEIQRTEQGDSAMYLCASSLVWGDHEQYFGPGTRLTVT.

This clonotype showed up just a few times. The chain combines TRBV20-1 with TRBJ2-3; D may be TRBD2 (5 bases). The germline V and J ends were trimmed by 5 bases and 3 bases, with 15 bases remaining between them. Germline CDR1 reads DFQATT; CDR2 reads SNEGSKA (reference sequence). The CDR3 is made up of 14 amino acids. The DNA of the CDR3 is TGCAGTGCTGGGAAACTAGGTGGGACAGATACGCAGTATTTT. Its translation is CSAGKLGGTDTQYF.

The sample holds a few counts of this clonotype. V usage is TRBV12-3 or TRBV12-4 and J usage is TRBJ1-1; TRBD1 might be the D (6 bases). This CDR3 is 14 amino acids long. Trimming shortened V by 6 bases and J by 7 bases, and 18 bases separated the two germline ends. CDR3 region: CASSIRPGALEAFF. The CDR3 coding sequence is TGTGCCAGCAGCATCCGCCCGGGGGCCCTTGAAGCTTTCTTT.

V and J are TRBV5-1 and TRBJ1-1; D is unclear. V lost 0 bases and J 1 base, leaving 10 bases between the germline ends. Looked up from germline, CDR1 is SGHRS and CDR2 is YFSETQ. CDR3 length equals 15 residues. The CDR3 here is CASSLAGNKNTEAFF. The CDR3 coding sequence is TGCGCCAGCAGCTTGGCCGGGAACAAGAACACTGAAGCTTTCTTT.

The chain carries TRBV2 and TRBJ2-1, with 8 bases that match TRBD2. The J call is uncertain, as TRBJ2-7 better fits the DNA end. The CDR3 covers 15 residues. Germline CDR1 SNHLY, CDR2 FYNNEI. CDR3 protein: CASTFKREFYNEQYF. CDR3 in DNA: TGTGCCAGCACCTTCAAGCGGGAGTTCTACAATGAGCAGTACTTC.

The CDR3 nucleotides are TGTGCCAGCAGCTGGGGCAGCGCGGATGGCTACACCTTC. Amino acid sequence: CASSWGSADGYTF. The gene calls are TRBV5-5 and TRBJ1-2, with D possibly TRBD1 on 5 matching bases. V lost 3 bases, J lost 6 bases, and 12 bases lay in between. CDR1 and CDR2 from the germline V gene are SGHKS and YYEKEE (reference sequence). The CDR3 consists of 13 residues. Combining the CDR3 with reference TRBV5-5 and TRBJ1-2 gives the whole variable domain DAGVTQSPTHLIKTRGQQVTLRCSPISGHKSVSWYQQVLGQGPQFIFQYYEKEERGRGNFPDRFSARQFPNYSSELNVNALLLGDSALYLCASSWGSADGYTFGSGTRLTVV.

A few counts support this clonotype. This chain uses TRBV5-1 with TRBJ2-3; no clear D. This CDR3 has 11 amino acids. The V end was cut by 2 bases, the J end by 10 bases, with 8 bases between. Germline-derived CDR1 and CDR2 are SGHRS and YFSETQ. The CDR3 sequence: CASSLGPSQYF. The CDR3 DNA reads as TGCGCCAGCAGCTTAGGACCATCGCAGTATTTT.

This clonotype was seen repeatedly, ten times or more. The CDR3 DNA reads TGTGCCAGCAGCTTAGAAGACGGGGGCGGAGAGACCCAGTACTTC. It is translated as CASSLEDGGGETQYF. This chain joins TRBV7-9 and TRBJ2-5; D assignment may be TRBD1 or TRBD2 (6 bases each). The CDR3 consists of 15 residues. Germline-derived CDR1 and CDR2 are SEHNR and FQNEAQ (reference sequence). V lost 1 base and J 4 bases, leaving 13 bases between the germline ends.

This clonotype was observed a few times. The J gene is TRBJ1-5, the V gene TRBV28; 12 nucleotides agree with TRBD1. The V gene's germline CDR1 is MDHEN and CDR2 SYDVKM. This CDR3 region has 16 residues. V gave up 6 bases and J gave up 6 bases; unmatched junction bases: 9. The chain's CDR3 is CASRLAGTGGTQPQHF. As DNA, the CDR3 is TGTGCCAGCAGATTAGCCGGGACAGGGGGCACTCAGCCCCAGCATTTT.

This clonotype was seen many times. The V gene is TRBV7-2, the J gene TRBJ2-7; 7 nucleotides align to TRBD2. V lost 2 bases, J lost 2 bases, and 12 bases stayed unmatched. The CDR3 extends over 17 amino acids. Per the germline V gene, CDR1 is SGHTA and CDR2 is FQGNSA. CDR3 bases: TGTGCCAGCAGCTTAAACCCCTCAGGCGGGGGAGCCTACGAGCAGTACTTC. This encodes CASSLNPSGGGAYEQYF. The full variable domain, its missing parts supplied by reference TRBV7-2 and TRBJ2-7, is GAGVSQSPSNKVTEKGKDVELRCDPISGHTALYWYRQSLGQGLEFLIYFQGNSAPDKSGLPSDRFSAERTGGSVSTLTIQRTQQEDSAVYLCASSLNPSGGGAYEQYFGPGTRLTVT.

Many counts were recorded for this clonotype. This chain uses TRBV28 with TRBJ2-1; D call uncertain. The CDR3 loop spans 12 amino acids. Germline CDR1 and CDR2: MDHEN and SYDVKM. V was clipped by 5 bases and J by 5 bases, with 7 bases between them. The CDR3 nucleotides read TGTGCCAGCAGTCCCGGCAACAATGAGCAGTTCTTC. The encoded protein is CASSPGNNEQFF. The full variable domain, rest sourced from reference TRBV28 and TRBJ2-1, is DVKVTQSSRYLVKRTGEKVFLECVQDMDHENMFWYRQDPGLGLRLIYFSYDVKMKEKGDIPEGYSVSREKKERFSLILESASTNQTSMYLCASSPGNNEQFFGPGTRLTVL.

This clonotype was seen repeatedly, ten times or more. The rearrangement uses TRBV7-2 and TRBJ2-7, with a possible D match to TRBD2 (5 bases). Trimming removed 1 base at V and 0 bases at J, with 7 bases between. CDR1 and CDR2 from the germline V gene are SGHTA and FQGNSA. CDR3 length: 14 residues. In nucleotides, the CDR3 is TGTGCCAGCAGCTTAGGACTATCCTCCTACGAGCAGTACTTC. Amino acid sequence: CASSLGLSSYEQYF.

This clonotype was detected a few times. This chain links TRBV7-2 with TRBJ2-7; 9 positions agree with TRBD2. The CDR3 is made up of 14 amino acids. Trimming at V came to 0 bases and at J to 3 bases, leaving 0 bases not matched to a gene. Germline CDR1 reads SGHTA; CDR2 reads FQGNSA. The CDR3 protein is CASSLASGSYEQYF. The DNA for the CDR3 is TGTGCCAGCAGCTTAGCTAGCGGGAGCTACGAGCAGTACTTC.

The V call is TRBV6-2 or TRBV6-3, the J call TRBJ2-1; 11 nucleotides line up with TRBD2. The germline CDR1 and CDR2 sequences are MNHEY and SVGEGT. The CDR3 has 18 residues. J gave up 10 bases and V 0 bases, and 14 bases lay outside the gene matches. The CDR3 region is CASSYSVLGTSGTIEQFF. The CDR3 DNA follows: TGTGCCAGCAGTTACTCGGTCCTTGGGACTAGCGGAACTATCGAGCAGTTCTTC.

This clonotype was seen at least ten times. V gene TRBV5-1 combines with J gene TRBJ2-1; tentative D call: TRBD2 (5 bases). This CDR3 is built from 12 residues. The V gene lost 6 bases and the J gene lost 8 bases, with 12 bases spanning the gap. CDR1 is SGHRS, CDR2 YFSETQ, per germline. The CDR3 reads CASTKTGYEQFF. DNA for the CDR3: TGCGCCAGCACCAAGACGGGGTATGAGCAGTTCTTC.

In this sample, this clonotype turned up a few times. The rearrangement uses TRBV20-1 and TRBJ2-1; weak D call: TRBD1 (6 bases). V was pared by 3 bases and J by 3 bases, with 18 bases between. Germline V lookup: CDR1 DFQATT, CDR2 SNEGSKA (reference sequence). This CDR3 spans 16 amino acids. CDR3 protein: CSASKGFRDNYNEQFF. The CDR3 DNA sequence: TGCAGTGCTAGTAAAGGTTTCCGGGACAACTACAATGAGCAGTTCTTC.

This clonotype was observed a handful of times. The chain couples TRBV2 to TRBJ1-5; the D gene is possibly TRBD1 (5 bases). Deletions cut 8 bases from V and 1 base from J, with 12 bases between. This CDR3 spans 14 amino acids. Germline loops: CDR1 SNHLY, CDR2 FYNNEI. CDR3 residues: CASRAGRSNQPQHF. The CDR3 DNA is TGTGCCAGCCGGGCAGGGAGAAGCAATCAGCCCCAGCATTTT.

The V call is TRBV5-1, the J call TRBJ2-4; D gene uncertain. The CDR3 is 17 residues long. The V end lost 0 bases, the J end lost 0 bases, and 13 bases lay between the germline ends. The germline V gene encodes CDR1 SGHRS and CDR2 YFSETQ. The CDR3 loop reads CASSLAEATLAKNIQYF. The CDR3 nucleotides read TGCGCCAGCAGCTTGGCCGAGGCTACGTTAGCCAAAAACATTCAGTACTTC.

This clonotype occurred a few times. The V gene is TRBV29-1, the J gene TRBJ1-1, with a tentative D call TRBD1 (5 bases). V shed 6 bases and J shed 7 bases, with 9 bases lying between them. CDR1 is SQVTM, CDR2 ANQGSEA, per germline. This CDR3 region has 10 residues. This chain's CDR3 is CSVADIEAFF. The CDR3 bases are TGCAGCGTCGCGGACATTGAAGCTTTCTTT.

J is TRBJ1-2 and V is TRBV7-9; possible D gene TRBD1, 5 bases. Per the germline V gene, CDR1 is SEHNR and CDR2 is FQNEAQ (reference sequence). CDR3 length: 15 amino acids. Trimming stripped 7 bases from V and 4 bases from J, with 19 bases between. The CDR3 sequence is CASNSLRGVTYGYTF. CDR3 coding DNA: TGTGCCAGCAACTCATTGCGGGGGGTTACCTATGGCTACACCTTC. Filled out from reference TRBV7-9 and TRBJ1-2, the complete variable domain reads DTGVSQNPRHKITKRGQNVTFRCDPISEHNRLYWYRQTLGQGPEFLTYFQNEAQLEKSRLLSDRFSAERPKGSFSTLEIQRTEQGDSAMYLCASNSLRGVTYGYTFGSGTRLTVV.